The clone carrying this TCR beta chain has just one count. The antigen is undetermined. Sequencing used immunoSEQ multiplex PCR; TCRdb keeps in-frame clones, though not all of them. The sample records 2,500,000 or so clones, 85% to 95% being singletons. The source of the sample is a study of shared clonotypes between healthy human individuals. Points from the study as a whole: The study found about 5% of naive CD4 clonotypes shared across four donors. Relative to their counterparts shared across all four donors, non-shared clonotypes exhibited diminished generation probabilities.

The trim removed 3 bases at V and 3 bases at J, leaving 16 bases unmatched. This CDR3 contains 18 residues. CDR1 is LNHDA, CDR2 SQIVND, per germline (reference sequence). The sample taken for sequencing was naive CD4+ T cells from PBMCs. Subset in this sample: CD45RA+ positively selected. This clonotype was obtained from a young man in good health. Some clones in this sample may be carry-over from other donors' samples. The chain employs TRBV19 and TRBJ1-2, with 7 bases that match TRBD1. DNA for the CDR3: TGTGCCAGTAGTATCATTTTCCCCCGGACAGGACTCTACTATGGCTACACCTTC. Translating it yields CASSIIFPRTGLYYGYTF.